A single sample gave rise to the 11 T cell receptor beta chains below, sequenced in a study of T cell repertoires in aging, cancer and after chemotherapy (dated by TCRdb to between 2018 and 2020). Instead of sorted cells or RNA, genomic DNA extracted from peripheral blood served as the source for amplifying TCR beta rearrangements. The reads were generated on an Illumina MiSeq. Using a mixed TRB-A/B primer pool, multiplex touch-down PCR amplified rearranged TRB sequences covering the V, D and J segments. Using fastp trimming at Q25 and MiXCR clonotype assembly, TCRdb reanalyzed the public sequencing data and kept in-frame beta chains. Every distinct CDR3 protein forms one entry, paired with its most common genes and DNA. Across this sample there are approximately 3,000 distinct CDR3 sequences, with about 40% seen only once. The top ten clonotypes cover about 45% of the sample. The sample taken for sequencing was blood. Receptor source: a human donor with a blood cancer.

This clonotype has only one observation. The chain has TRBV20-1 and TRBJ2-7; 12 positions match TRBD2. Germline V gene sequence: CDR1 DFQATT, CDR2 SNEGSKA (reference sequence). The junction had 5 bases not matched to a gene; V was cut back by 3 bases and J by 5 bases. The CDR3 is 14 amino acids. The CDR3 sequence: CSARRTSGNHEQYF. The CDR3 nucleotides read TGCAGTGCTAGGCGGACTAGCGGGAACCACGAGCAGTACTTC.

CDR3: CASKRGEYEQYF. The CDR3 coding sequence is TGTGCCAGCAAGAGAGGGGAGTACGAGCAGTACTTC. The chain links TRBV6-5 to TRBJ2-1; D is perhaps TRBD1 or TRBD2 (5 bases each). The closer fit of TRBJ2-7 to the DNA end suggests the J call may be wrong. Per germline, CDR1 MNHEY and CDR2 SVGAGI. CDR3 size: 12 residues.

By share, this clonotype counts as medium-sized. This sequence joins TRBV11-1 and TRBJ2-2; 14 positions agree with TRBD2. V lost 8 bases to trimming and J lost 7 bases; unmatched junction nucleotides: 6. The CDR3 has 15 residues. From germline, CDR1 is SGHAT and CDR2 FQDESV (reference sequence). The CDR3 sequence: CASGGLAGGVGELFF. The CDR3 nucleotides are TGTGCCAGCGGCGGACTAGCGGGAGGAGTCGGGGAGCTGTTTTTT.

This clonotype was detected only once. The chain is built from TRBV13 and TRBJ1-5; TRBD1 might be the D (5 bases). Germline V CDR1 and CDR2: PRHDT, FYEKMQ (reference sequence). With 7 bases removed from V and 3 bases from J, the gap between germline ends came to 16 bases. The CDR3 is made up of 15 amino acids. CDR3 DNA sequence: TGTGCCAGCAATCCGGCCGGGGCGATCAATCAGCCCCAGCATTTT. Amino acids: CASNPAGAINQPQHF.

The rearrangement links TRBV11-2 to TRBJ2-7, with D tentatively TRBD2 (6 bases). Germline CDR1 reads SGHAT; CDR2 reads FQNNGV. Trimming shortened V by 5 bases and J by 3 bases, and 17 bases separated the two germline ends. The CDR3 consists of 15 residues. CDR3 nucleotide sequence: TGTGCCAGCAGCCGGCCCGCGGGACGAAGCTACGAGCAGTACTTC. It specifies CASSRPAGRSYEQYF.

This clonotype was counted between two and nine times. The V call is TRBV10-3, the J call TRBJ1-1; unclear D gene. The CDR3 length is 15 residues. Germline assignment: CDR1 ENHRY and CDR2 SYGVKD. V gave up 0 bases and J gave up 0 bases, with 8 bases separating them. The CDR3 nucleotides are TGTGCCATCAGTGAGTCCGCAGATTTGAACACTGAAGCTTTCTTT. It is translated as CAISESADLNTEAFF.

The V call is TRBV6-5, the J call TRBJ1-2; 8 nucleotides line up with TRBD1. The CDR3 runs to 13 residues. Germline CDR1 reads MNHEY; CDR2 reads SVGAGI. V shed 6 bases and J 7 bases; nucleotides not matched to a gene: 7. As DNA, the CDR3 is TGTGCCAGCAGACCGACAGGGGCGGGTGGCTACACCTTC. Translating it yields CASRPTGAGGYTF.

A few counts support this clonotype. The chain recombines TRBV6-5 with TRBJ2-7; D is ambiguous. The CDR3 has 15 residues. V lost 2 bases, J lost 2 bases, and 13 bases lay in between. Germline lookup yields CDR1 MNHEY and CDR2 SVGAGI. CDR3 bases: TGTGCCAGCAGTTACGGGATGGGAAAAGCCTACGAGCAGTACTTC. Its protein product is CASSYGMGKAYEQYF.

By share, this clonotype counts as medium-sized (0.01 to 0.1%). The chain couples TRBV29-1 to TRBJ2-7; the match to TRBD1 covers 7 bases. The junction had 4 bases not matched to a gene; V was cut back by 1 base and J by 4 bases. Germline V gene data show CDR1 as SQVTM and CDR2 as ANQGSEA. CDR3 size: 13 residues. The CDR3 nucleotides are TGCAGCGTTGAAGCTCAACAGGGGTACGAGCAGTACTTC. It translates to CSVEAQQGYEQYF.

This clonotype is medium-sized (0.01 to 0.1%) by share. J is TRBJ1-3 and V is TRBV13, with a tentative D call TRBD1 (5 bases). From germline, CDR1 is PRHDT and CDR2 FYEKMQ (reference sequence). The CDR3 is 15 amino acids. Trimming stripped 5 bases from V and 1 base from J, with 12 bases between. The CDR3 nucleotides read TGTGCCAGCAGCGGGGACGGGTCTTCTGGAAACACCATATATTTT. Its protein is CASSGDGSSGNTIYF.

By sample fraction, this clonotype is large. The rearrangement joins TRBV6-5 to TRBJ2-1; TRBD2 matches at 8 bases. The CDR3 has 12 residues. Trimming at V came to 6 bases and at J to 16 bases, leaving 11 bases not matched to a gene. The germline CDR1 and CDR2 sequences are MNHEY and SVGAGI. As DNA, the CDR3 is TGTGCCAGCAGCCTACGGGAGGGCCTACCATTCTTC. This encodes CASSLREGLPFF.